These 26 T cell receptor beta chains share one sample of origin, sequenced in a study of graft-versus-host responses after intestinal transplantation. Clones were sequenced by immunoSEQ multiplex PCR, and TCRdb holds only the in-frame ones, with some missing. The sample holds roughly 80,000 clones, about 92% seen once. Source: PBMCs, taken 98 days after intestinal transplantation. The receptor set was obtained from a human patient who received an intestinal transplant, so some T cells may come from the graft donor.

This chain uses TRBV19 with TRBJ1-1; possible D gene TRBD1, 6 bases. The V gene lost 9 bases and the J gene lost 1 base, with 12 bases spanning the gap. The germline V gene encodes CDR1 LNHDA and CDR2 SQIVND (reference sequence). This CDR3 comprises 13 residues. CDR3 in amino acids: CASQTGGNTEAFF. CDR3 bases: TGTGCCAGCCAGACAGGAGGGAACACTGAAGCTTTCTTT.

The rearrangement links TRBV6-1 to TRBJ2-2, with D possibly being TRBD2 (6 bases). CDR3 length: 13 residues. V lost 4 bases and J lost 3, with 6 bases in between. Germline lookup yields CDR1 MNHNS and CDR2 SASEGT. As DNA, the CDR3 is TGTGCCAGCAGTGCGGGAGACACCGGGGAGCTGTTTTTT. Its translation: CASSAGDTGELFF.

The chain joins TRBV19 to TRBJ2-5, with 7 bases matching TRBD1. Germline CDR1 and CDR2: LNHDA and SQIVND (reference sequence). Trimming cost V 5 bases and J 3 bases; bases outside gene matches: 3. The CDR3 extends over 13 amino acids. The DNA for the CDR3 is TGTGCCAGTAGTCTCGACAGGGAAGAGACCCAGTACTTC. Protein product: CASSLDREETQYF.

This clone has just one count. J is TRBJ2-7 and V is TRBV4-2; D is perhaps TRBD1 (7 bases). V shed 2 bases and J shed 4 bases, with 18 bases lying between them. Germline V gene lookup returns CDR1 LGHNA and CDR2 YNFKEQ. This CDR3 spans 16 amino acids. CDR3 sequence (DNA): TGTGCCAGCAGCCAAAGTGGAGGGACAGCTATTTACGAGCAGTACTTC. Translated, it gives CASSQSGGTAIYEQYF.

The chain carries TRBV5-4 and TRBJ2-5, with D tentatively TRBD2 (6 bases). Trimming stripped 2 bases from V and 5 bases from J, with 13 bases between. CDR1 is SGHNT, CDR2 YYREEE, per germline (reference sequence). The CDR3 consists of 14 residues. CDR3 nucleotides: TGTGCCAGCAGCTTCATGGCGGGGCGGGAGACCCAGTACTTC. It is translated as CASSFMAGRETQYF.

This clone was recorded once. The chain recombines TRBV6-4 with TRBJ2-3; 9 bases are a match to TRBD1. Trimming at V came to 0 bases and at J to 4 bases, leaving 2 bases not matched to a gene. The CDR3 extends over 15 amino acids. Per germline, CDR1 MRHNA and CDR2 SNTAGT. Here the CDR3 reads CASSDSRQGADTQYF. The CDR3 DNA reads TGTGCCAGCAGTGACTCGAGACAGGGGGCAGATACGCAGTATTTT.

This sequence joins TRBV5-5 and TRBJ2-7, with no clear D. The CDR3 has 12 residues. Germline loops: CDR1 SGHKS, CDR2 YYEKEE (reference sequence). V was trimmed by 4 bases and J by 6 bases, leaving 11 bases between them. Here the CDR3 reads CASSPRGREQYF. CDR3 sequence (DNA): TGTGCCAGCAGCCCTCGTGGTCGCGAGCAGTACTTC.

This clone was picked up a small number of times. The V gene is TRBV2, the J gene TRBJ2-3; 7 positions agree with TRBD2. Germline CDR1 SNHLY, CDR2 FYNNEI. Trimming removed 8 bases from V and 2 bases from J; junction bases left unmatched: 13. The CDR3 extends over 16 amino acids. The CDR3 here is CASFLGLAADTDTQYF. CDR3 nucleotide sequence: TGTGCCAGCTTCCTGGGGCTAGCGGCGGACACAGATACGCAGTATTTT.

J is TRBJ2-3 and V is TRBV6-5, with D hard to call. The CDR3 totals 12 residues. Germline V gene lookup returns CDR1 MNHEY and CDR2 SVGAGI. V was cut by 4 bases and J by 4 bases, with 6 bases left in between. The CDR3 reads CASSSPADTQYF. DNA of the CDR3: TGTGCCAGCAGTTCACCCGCAGATACGCAGTATTTT.

V usage is TRBV6-5 and J usage is TRBJ1-2; TRBD1 might be the D (5 bases). V was cut by 5 bases and J by 8 bases, with 18 bases left in between. CDR3 length equals 14 residues. Germline V gives CDR1 MNHEY, CDR2 SVGAGI. The CDR3 DNA follows: TGTGCCAGCAGTGAAGTATCGCCAGGGTTGGGCTACACCTTC. Translating gives CASSEVSPGLGYTF.

The chain employs TRBV4-3 and TRBJ2-1, with D possibly being TRBD1 (6 bases). Germline V lookup: CDR1 LGHNA, CDR2 YSLEER. V gave up 5 bases and J gave up 8 bases, with 13 bases separating them. The CDR3 contains 13 residues. The CDR3 DNA sequence: TGCGCCAGCAGCTCAGGGGCCTTGGATGAGCAGTTCTTC. It translates to CASSSGALDEQFF.

This clone came up a few times. The chain uses TRBV5-1 and TRBJ2-7, with D uncertain. In germline, CDR1 is SGHRS, CDR2 YFSETQ. This CDR3 contains 14 residues. V lost 0 bases and J lost 0, with 7 bases in between. CDR3 residues: CASSLDSLSYEQYF. The CDR3 nucleotides are TGCGCCAGCAGCTTGGACAGCCTCTCCTACGAGCAGTACTTC.

As concerns this clone: Other DNA sequences in this sample translate to the same CDR3. The CDR3 region has the DNA TGTGCCAGCAGTGAACCCAGCACAGGGCCCACTAACTATGGCTACACCTTC. This codes for CASSEPSTGPTNYGYTF. The chain uses TRBV6-1 and TRBJ1-2; D might be TRBD1 (6 bases). This CDR3 spans 17 amino acids. Germline values: CDR1 MNHNS, CDR2 SASEGT. Deletions cut 2 bases from V and 0 bases from J, with 16 bases between.

The V and J genes are TRBV28 and TRBJ2-3; maybe TRBD2 (5 bases). Germline V gives CDR1 MDHEN, CDR2 SYDVKM. The CDR3 is 16 amino acids. The ends were cut back, 3 bases at V and 1 base at J, with 14 bases in the middle. CDR3 nucleotides: TGTGCCAGCAGTTTGGTCGGGGTAGAGGGCACAGATACGCAGTATTTT. As protein: CASSLVGVEGTDTQYF.

The J gene is TRBJ2-7, the V gene TRBV19; 10 bases are shared with TRBD1. The CDR3 contains 15 residues. J gave up 5 bases and V 1 base, and 5 bases lay outside the gene matches. CDR1 and CDR2 from the germline V gene are LNHDA and SQIVND (reference sequence). The CDR3 spells CASSIGGTGVNEQYF. The CDR3 DNA sequence: TGTGCCAGTAGTATAGGAGGGACAGGGGTCAACGAGCAGTACTTC.

The V gene is TRBV5-1, the J gene TRBJ2-5, with D maybe TRBD1 (5 bases). Trimming removed 0 bases from V and 4 bases from J, with 19 bases in between. There are 17 residues in the CDR3. Germline V lookup: CDR1 SGHRS, CDR2 YFSETQ. The CDR3 DNA is TGCGCCAGCAGCTTGGGGGCGCCCCCTTCCCAGGGAGAGACCCAGTACTTC. It specifies CASSLGAPPSQGETQYF.

The J gene is TRBJ1-1, the V gene TRBV5-4; tentatively, D is TRBD1 (5 bases). V lost 0 bases and J lost 0, with 6 bases in between. Germline CDR1 reads SGHNT; CDR2 reads YYREEE (reference sequence). This CDR3 has 14 amino acids. The CDR3 is CASSLEQVNTEAFF. In nucleotides, the CDR3 is TGTGCCAGCAGCTTGGAACAGGTGAACACTGAAGCTTTCTTT.

This chain connects TRBV15 to TRBJ1-3; D unclear. The CDR3 is 12 amino acids. V lost 6 bases to trimming and J lost 4 bases, with 7 bases between them. Germline CDR1 reads LNHNV; CDR2 reads YYDKDF (reference sequence). DNA of the CDR3: TGTGCCACCAGGCATTTAGGAAACACCATATATTTT. Translating it yields CATRHLGNTIYF.

The rearrangement joins TRBV27 to TRBJ1-2; 7 positions agree with TRBD1. This CDR3 is built from 13 residues. The germline gives CDR1 MNHEY, CDR2 SMNVEV (reference sequence). Trimming removed 1 base from V and 4 bases from J; junction bases left unmatched: 0. The CDR3 nucleotides read TGTGCCAGCAGTTTATACAGGGGCTATGGCTACACCTTC. Amino acid sequence: CASSLYRGYGYTF.

The V and J genes are TRBV28 and TRBJ2-3; 14 positions agree with TRBD2. The CDR3 extends over 20 amino acids. Germline V gives CDR1 MDHEN, CDR2 SYDVKM. With V trimmed by 5 bases and J by 6 bases, 19 bases remained unmatched. The CDR3 is CASSASTPRLAGGGGDTQYF. The CDR3 DNA is TGTGCCAGCAGTGCCTCAACTCCTAGACTAGCGGGAGGGGGAGGGGATACGCAGTATTTT. Supplemented by reference TRBV28 and TRBJ2-3, the full variable domain reads DVKVTQSSRYLVKRTGEKVFLECVQDMDHENMFWYRQDPGLGLRLIYFSYDVKMKEKGDIPEGYSVSREKKERFSLILESASTNQTSMYLCASSASTPRLAGGGGDTQYFGPGTRLTVL.

J is TRBJ2-1 and V is TRBV9, with TRBD2 identical over 9 bases. Germline values: CDR1 SGDLS, CDR2 YYNGEE. The CDR3 extends over 15 amino acids. J was trimmed by 6 bases and V by 4 bases; bases with no gene match: 8. This CDR3 is CASSPRTSAGNEQFF. The CDR3 DNA follows: TGTGCCAGCAGCCCCAGGACTAGCGCAGGCAATGAGCAGTTCTTC.

The chain employs TRBV7-9 and TRBJ2-7; D not certain. V lost 0 bases to trimming and J lost 4 bases, with 7 bases between them. CDR1 SEHNR and CDR2 FQNEAQ come from the germline V gene (reference sequence). The CDR3 contains 13 residues. The CDR3 DNA sequence: TGTGCCAGCAGCTTAGCAGCATGGTACGAGCAGTACTTC. This gives the protein CASSLAAWYEQYF.

The chain uses TRBV7-2 and TRBJ2-2; 12 positions match TRBD2. CDR1 is SGHTA, CDR2 FQGNSA, per germline. The J segment lost 1 base and the V segment lost 3 bases, leaving 0 bases of the junction unmatched. The CDR3 loop spans 16 amino acids. CDR3 amino acids: CASSLGLAGNTGELFF. The CDR3 DNA sequence: TGTGCCAGCAGCTTGGGACTAGCGGGGAACACCGGGGAGCTGTTTTTT.

CDR3 region: CASSPWTENSPLHF. The CDR3 region has the DNA TGCGCCAGCAGCCCTTGGACAGAGAATTCACCCCTCCACTTT. The chain combines TRBV4-1 with TRBJ1-6, with D possibly TRBD1 on 6 matching bases. Germline CDR1 is MGHRA and CDR2 is YSYEKL. The CDR3 has 14 amino acids. Deletions cut 4 bases from V and 7 bases from J, with 11 bases between.

The rearrangement links TRBV28 to TRBJ2-1; D unresolved. Trimming removed 4 bases from V and 2 bases from J, with 27 bases in between. The germline V gene encodes CDR1 MDHEN and CDR2 SYDVKM. CDR3 length equals 20 residues. The DNA of the CDR3 is TGTGCCAGCAGTTACCCCCTCAGCCTTTCGCCGGTGGCAGCCTACAATGAGCAGTTCTTC. Residues: CASSYPLSLSPVAAYNEQFF.

This clone has a single count. The chain combines TRBV20-1 with TRBJ1-2, with 7 bases identical to TRBD1. This CDR3 comprises 11 residues. Germline CDR1 reads DFQATT; CDR2 reads SNEGSKA (reference sequence). The V gene end was trimmed by 6 bases and the J gene end by 5 bases; junction bases not matched to a gene: 3. The CDR3: CSAGTAYGYTF. As DNA, the CDR3 is TGCAGTGCCGGGACAGCTTATGGCTACACCTTC.